These 5 T cell receptor beta chains share one sample of origin, sequenced in a study of shared clonotypes between healthy human individuals. Generated by immunoSEQ multiplex PCR, the TCRdb table keeps only in-frame clones and is missing some. The profile shows under 850,000 clones, over 55% of them singletons. Sequencing input: memory CD4+ T cells sorted from blood. Subset described: CD45RA-negative fraction. The origin of the receptors is a woman aged 25 to 39 in good health.

This clone was seen ten or more times. The V and J genes are TRBV5-1 and TRBJ2-3, with a possible D match to TRBD1 (5 bases). Deletions cut 0 bases from V and 4 bases from J, with 12 bases between. CDR1 and CDR2 from the germline V gene are SGHRS and YFSETQ. CDR3 length: 15 residues. The CDR3 nucleotides are TGCGCCAGCAGCTTGGAGTCAGGGTTGGCAGATACGCAGTATTTT. Translated: CASSLESGLADTQYF.

The chain carries TRBV19 and TRBJ1-2; 8 nucleotides match TRBD1. Germline V gives CDR1 LNHDA, CDR2 SQIVND (reference sequence). V trimming: 6 bases; J trimming: 0 bases; junction bases outside the gene matches: 0. This CDR3 has 13 amino acids. As DNA, the CDR3 is TGTGCCAGTAGGGACAGGGCTAACTATGGCTACACCTTC. The encoded protein is CASRDRANYGYTF. The whole variable domain, filled in from reference TRBV19 and TRBJ1-2, reads DGGITQSPKYLFRKEGQNVTLSCEQNLNHDAMYWYRQDPGQGLRLIYYSQIVNDFQKGDIAEGYSVSREKKESFPLTVTSAQKNPTAFYLCASRDRANYGYTFGSGTRLTVV.

The chain uses TRBV28 and TRBJ1-4, with TRBD1 as a possible D gene (5 bases). Germline values: CDR1 MDHEN, CDR2 SYDVKM. V shed 5 bases and J shed 3 bases, with 16 bases lying between them. This CDR3 has 16 residues. Here the CDR3 reads CASSRRGTFANEKLFF. As DNA, the CDR3 is TGTGCCAGCAGTCGGAGGGGAACGTTTGCTAATGAAAAACTGTTTTTT. Complete variable domain (other parts from reference TRBV28 and TRBJ1-4): DVKVTQSSRYLVKRTGEKVFLECVQDMDHENMFWYRQDPGLGLRLIYFSYDVKMKEKGDIPEGYSVSREKKERFSLILESASTNQTSMYLCASSRRGTFANEKLFFGSGTQLSVL.

This chain links TRBV6-1 with TRBJ1-5; tentative D call: TRBD1 (5 bases). Trimming stripped 4 bases from V and 7 bases from J, with 14 bases between. CDR1 is MNHNS and CDR2 is SASEGT in the germline V gene. The CDR3 covers 14 residues. The CDR3 protein is CASSGQGTEQPQHF. The CDR3 coding sequence is TGTGCCAGCAGTGGCCAAGGGACCGAACAGCCCCAGCATTTT.

The chain couples TRBV18 to TRBJ2-1; D is ambiguous. Germline lookup yields CDR1 KGHSH and CDR2 LQKENI. Trimming left V 6 bases short and J 4 bases short, with 16 bases between. The length of the CDR3 is 15 residues. The DNA of the CDR3 is TGTGCCAGCTCCACTTCAGCGCTAGGTTACAATGAGCAGTTCTTC. Protein sequence: CASSTSALGYNEQFF.